These 26 T cell receptor beta chains came from one sample sequenced in a study of cytomegalovirus exposure and HLA in healthy donors (dated by TCRdb to between 2016 and 2019). Receptor amplification or capture employed the immunoSEQ multiplex PCR assay. The multiplex PCR relied on a mix of 60 forward primers for TCR Vbeta segments and 13 reverse primers for TCR Jbeta segments. In TCRdb, the immuneACCESS table is reduced to in-frame sequences with V and J assigned. These tables do not hold every clone; where another copy was compared, an unresolved V gene accounts for under half, and the others remain unexplained. In all, the sample holds over 150,000 clones, and around 80% of those were seen once. Together, the top ten hold about 1.5% of the sample. Sequenced material: PBMCs. Receptors were obtained from a woman in her 30s in good health and CMV-seropositive.

This clone was picked up a small number of times. The gene calls are TRBV7-2 and TRBJ2-1; 9 bases map to TRBD2. This CDR3 has 15 amino acids. Germline V lookup: CDR1 SGHTA, CDR2 FQGNSA. The V gene end was trimmed by 0 bases and the J gene end by 6 bases; junction bases not matched to a gene: 3. Here the CDR3 reads CASSLASGSFNEQFF. The CDR3 nucleotides read TGTGCCAGCAGCTTAGCTAGCGGGAGTTTCAATGAGCAGTTCTTC.

The chain links TRBV5-4 to TRBJ2-5; weak D call: TRBD1 (5 bases). TRBJ2-7 explains the end of the DNA better; the J call may be wrong. The V gene's germline CDR1 is SGHNT and CDR2 YYREEE (reference sequence). This CDR3 is built from 14 residues. The CDR3 sequence is CASSLTWGAYEQYF. CDR3 nucleotide sequence: TGTGCCAGCAGCTTGACATGGGGCGCCTACGAGCAGTACTTC.

V and J are TRBV10-2 and TRBJ1-5; D might be TRBD1 (6 bases). This CDR3 comprises 13 residues. Germline V gene lookup returns CDR1 WSHSY and CDR2 SAAADI. V was clipped by 6 bases and J by 5 bases, with 11 bases between them. The CDR3 nucleotides are TGCGCCAGCAGCTCAGGGGATCATCAGCCCCAGCATTTT. It codes for CASSSGDHQPQHF.

This clone was seen a few times. The chain combines TRBV28 with TRBJ2-7; 9 bases align to TRBD2. The V segment lost 7 bases and the J segment 2 bases; nucleotides outside the gene matches: 12. This CDR3 is built from 16 residues. The V gene's germline CDR1 is MDHEN and CDR2 SYDVKM. The CDR3 DNA reads as TGTGCCAGCAACACAAATGGGCTAGCGGGGACCTACGAGCAGTACTTC. Encoded protein: CASNTNGLAGTYEQYF.

The CDR3 loop is CASSLGSAGNTIYF. The CDR3, as DNA: TGTGCCAGCAGCTTAGGTTCAGCTGGAAACACCATATATTTT. This rearrangement joins TRBV11-2 to TRBJ1-3, with unresolved D. This CDR3 is built from 14 residues. CDR1 is SGHAT, CDR2 FQNNGV, per germline. V was pared by 1 base and J by 2 bases, with 6 bases between. Combining the CDR3 with reference TRBV11-2 and TRBJ1-3 gives the whole variable domain EAGVAQSPRYKIIEKRQSVAFWCNPISGHATLYWYQQILGQGPKLLIQFQNNGVVDDSQLPKDRFSAERLKGVDSTLKIQPAKLEDSAVYLCASSLGSAGNTIYFGEGSWLTVV.

The V call is TRBV5-4, the J call TRBJ1-1; no reliable D call. V was trimmed by 0 bases and J by 2 bases, leaving 14 bases between them. This CDR3 has 16 amino acids. CDR1 and CDR2 from the germline V gene are SGHNT and YYREEE (reference sequence). The DNA of the CDR3 is TGTGCCAGCAGCTTGGATCAGCCAGGAAAAAACACTGAAGCTTTCTTT. It codes for CASSLDQPGKNTEAFF. Full variable domain (outside the CDR3, taken from reference TRBV5-4 and TRBJ1-1): ETGVTQSPTHLIKTRGQQVTLRCSSQSGHNTVSWYQQALGQGPQFIFQYYREEENGRGNFPPRFSGLQFPNYSSELNVNALELDDSALYLCASSLDQPGKNTEAFFGQGTRLTVV.

The chain uses TRBV11-2 and TRBJ1-1; D is unclear. This CDR3 contains 11 residues. Per germline, CDR1 SGHAT and CDR2 FQNNGV. V was cut by 4 bases and J by 11 bases, with 11 bases left in between. The CDR3 here is CASSSEVRAFF. The CDR3 bases are TGTGCCAGCAGCTCAGAGGTGAGGGCTTTCTTT.

This clone turned up a few times. This chain connects TRBV6-1 to TRBJ2-7; possible D gene TRBD1, 5 bases. This CDR3 region has 14 residues. Per germline, CDR1 MNHNS and CDR2 SASEGT. Trimming shortened V by 2 bases and J by 3 bases, and 11 bases separated the two germline ends. CDR3 residues: CASSEQTEFYEQYF. DNA for the CDR3: TGTGCCAGCAGTGAACAGACAGAATTCTACGAGCAGTACTTC.

V gene TRBV13 combines with J gene TRBJ2-1, with TRBD2 matching 11 bases. Looked up from germline, CDR1 is PRHDT and CDR2 is FYEKMQ (reference sequence). Trimming cost V 3 bases and J 6 bases; bases outside gene matches: 7. This CDR3 comprises 16 residues. In DNA, the CDR3 is TGTGCCAGCAGCTTCCCGACTAGCGGGACTTTCAATGAGCAGTTCTTC. Its translation: CASSFPTSGTFNEQFF.

V usage is TRBV11-2 and J usage is TRBJ2-7, with D possibly matching TRBD1 (6 bases). The CDR3 has 15 residues. Germline CDR1 is SGHAT and CDR2 is FQNNGV. The ends were cut back, 4 bases at V and 0 bases at J, with 13 bases in the middle. For the CDR3, the DNA is TGTGCCAGCAGCTCCTCCGACAGGCTCTCCTACGAGCAGTACTTC. Translated: CASSSSDRLSYEQYF.

J is TRBJ2-3 and V is TRBV4-2, with 9 bases matching TRBD2. This CDR3 region has 15 residues. Germline V gene sequence: CDR1 LGHNA, CDR2 YNFKEQ. Trimming at V came to 1 base and at J to 2 bases, leaving 1 base not matched to a gene. The CDR3, as DNA: TGTGCCAGCAGCCAAGGACTAGCGGCCACAGATACGCAGTATTTT. Its translation is CASSQGLAATDTQYF.

This chain uses TRBV11-3 with TRBJ2-7; D is possibly TRBD2 (6 bases). The CDR3 extends over 15 amino acids. Germline CDR1 reads SGHNT; CDR2 reads YENEEA. V was cut by 5 bases and J by 3 bases, with 17 bases left in between. This CDR3 is CASSDWWEDDYEQYF. The CDR3 DNA reads as TGTGCCAGCAGCGATTGGTGGGAGGACGACTACGAGCAGTACTTC.

The V gene is TRBV18, the J gene TRBJ2-3, with TRBD2 matching over 9 bases. The CDR3 sequence is 16 residues long. The trim removed 4 bases at V and 2 bases at J, leaving 7 bases unmatched. CDR1 is KGHSH, CDR2 LQKENI, per germline. The CDR3 DNA is TGTGCCAGCTCACAACTAGCGGGCTTTTCCACAGATACGCAGTATTTT. Protein product: CASSQLAGFSTDTQYF.

This chain joins TRBV2 and TRBJ2-7, with 11 bases fitting TRBD2. Looked up from germline, CDR1 is SNHLY and CDR2 is FYNNEI. V shed 6 bases and J 4 bases; nucleotides not matched to a gene: 2. The CDR3 spans 13 residues. CDR3 bases: TGTGCCAGCAGACTAGCGGGAGAGTACGAGCAGTACTTC. Its protein is CASRLAGEYEQYF. Full variable domain (outside the CDR3, taken from reference TRBV2 and TRBJ2-7): EPEVTQTPSHQVTQMGQEVILRCVPISNHLYFYWYRQILGQKVEFLVSFYNNEISEKSEIFDDQFSVERPDGSNFTLKIRSTKLEDSAMYFCASRLAGEYEQYFGPGTRLTVT.

J is TRBJ2-1 and V is TRBV11-2; TRBD2 matches 12 bases. Trimming at V came to 6 bases and at J to 9 bases, leaving 12 bases not matched to a gene. The CDR3 runs to 16 residues. Germline lookup yields CDR1 SGHAT and CDR2 FQNNGV. CDR3 in DNA: TGTGCCAGCAGACCCGGAGCTAGCGGGAGGGTAGCTGAGCAGTTCTTC. Its translation is CASRPGASGRVAEQFF.

Here the CDR3 reads CASTPERGGNIQYF. Here the CDR3 DNA reads TGTGCCAGCACCCCGGAGCGGGGAGGAAACATTCAGTACTTC. The V call is TRBV28, the J call TRBJ2-4, with TRBD2 identical over 7 bases. The germline V gene encodes CDR1 MDHEN and CDR2 SYDVKM. CDR3 size: 14 residues. V lost 7 bases, J lost 6 bases, and 9 bases stayed unmatched. Looking up the rest from reference TRBV28 and TRBJ2-4 gives the full variable domain: DVKVTQSSRYLVKRTGEKVFLECVQDMDHENMFWYRQDPGLGLRLIYFSYDVKMKEKGDIPEGYSVSREKKERFSLILESASTNQTSMYLCASTPERGGNIQYFGAGTRLSVL.

V and J are TRBV6-6 and TRBJ2-5; D may be TRBD1 (5 bases). The germline gives CDR1 MNHNY, CDR2 SVGAGI (reference sequence). CDR3 length: 14 amino acids. V was shortened by 7 bases and J by 2 bases, with 14 bases between the two germline ends. CDR3 coding DNA: TGTGCCAGCACAATTCTCCAGGGACAAGAGACCCAGTACTTC. This sequence encodes CASTILQGQETQYF.

This chain uses TRBV7-9 with TRBJ2-4; weak D call: TRBD2 (5 bases). The V end lost 5 bases, the J end lost 3 bases, and 11 bases lay between the germline ends. The CDR3 is 14 residues long. Germline assignment: CDR1 SEHNR and CDR2 FQNEAQ (reference sequence). The CDR3 loop reads CASSRPEGKNIQYF. The CDR3 bases are TGTGCCAGCAGCCGGCCCGAGGGCAAAAACATTCAGTACTTC. The whole variable domain, filled in from reference TRBV7-9 and TRBJ2-4, reads DTGVSQNPRHKITKRGQNVTFRCDPISEHNRLYWYRQTLGQGPEFLTYFQNEAQLEKSRLLSDRFSAERPKGSFSTLEIQRTEQGDSAMYLCASSRPEGKNIQYFGAGTRLSVL.

The chain uses TRBV11-3 and TRBJ2-1; D not resolved. In germline, CDR1 is SGHNT, CDR2 YENEEA. The CDR3 consists of 16 residues. Trimming took off 1 base at V and 3 bases at J, with 13 bases between the two ends. The CDR3 DNA reads as TGTGCCAGCAGCTTAGGCGGTCGAAAACTCTACAATGAGCAGTTCTTC. It specifies CASSLGGRKLYNEQFF.

V gene TRBV5-4 combines with J gene TRBJ1-4; 10 positions agree with TRBD1. With 7 bases clipped from V and 7 bases from J, the junction kept 16 bases outside the gene matches. Germline CDR1 reads SGHNT; CDR2 reads YYREEE (reference sequence). The CDR3 is 17 amino acids. In DNA form, the CDR3 reads TGTGCCAGCTCTCCGGGACAGGGGATTGCACTAGGTGAAAAACTGTTTTTT. It specifies CASSPGQGIALGEKLFF.

DNA for the CDR3: TGCGCCAGCAGCTTGGGACTGGAGCCCATGAACACTGAAGCTTTCTTT. It encodes CASSLGLEPMNTEAFF. This chain connects TRBV5-1 to TRBJ1-1; D gene ambiguous. The CDR3 totals 16 residues. CDR1 is SGHRS, CDR2 YFSETQ, per germline. V was shortened by 0 bases and J by 0 bases, with 12 bases between the two germline ends.

The chain employs TRBV18 and TRBJ2-7; TRBD1 is a possible D gene (6 bases). The CDR3 runs to 17 residues. Germline V gene sequence: CDR1 KGHSH, CDR2 LQKENI. The V gene lost 5 bases and the J gene lost 0 bases, with 20 bases spanning the gap. CDR3 amino acids: CASSTLAGTRSSYEQYF. The CDR3 region has the DNA TGTGCCAGCTCAACTTTGGCCGGGACACGTAGCTCCTACGAGCAGTACTTC.

This clone was counted only a few times. This chain connects TRBV5-8 to TRBJ2-7; 7 nucleotides align to TRBD2. Germline loops: CDR1 SGHTS, CDR2 YDEGEE. V was clipped by 5 bases and J by 7 bases; unmatched bases: 18. The CDR3 contains 16 residues. The DNA for the CDR3 is TGTGCCAGCAGACGAGTCCCTAGCGGTCCCCCGGGGGAGCAGTACTTC. This codes for CASRRVPSGPPGEQYF.

This chain uses TRBV5-1 with TRBJ2-5; D remains ambiguous. V lost 1 base and J lost 1, with 8 bases in between. The CDR3 sequence is 14 residues long. CDR1 is SGHRS and CDR2 is YFSETQ in the germline V gene. The CDR3 DNA reads TGCGCCAGCAGCTTGTCCCAGGTCCAAGAGACCCAGTACTTC. Translation: CASSLSQVQETQYF.

The V call is TRBV10-3, the J call TRBJ1-3; 8 positions agree with TRBD1. V trimming: 5 bases; J trimming: 0 bases; junction bases outside the gene matches: 21. Germline V gives CDR1 ENHRY, CDR2 SYGVKD. CDR3 length equals 21 residues. CDR3 sequence reads: CAISPGTGRTTTLSSGNTIYF. CDR3 coding DNA: TGTGCCATCAGTCCCGGGACAGGACGTACTACGACACTGAGCTCTGGAAACACCATATATTTT.

The chain links TRBV15 to TRBJ1-2; D uncertain. The CDR3 extends over 14 amino acids. CDR1 and CDR2 from the germline V gene are LNHNV and YYDKDF (reference sequence). V lost 6 bases and J 1 base, leaving 12 bases between the germline ends. This CDR3 reads CATSLTTVNYGYTF. CDR3 in DNA: TGTGCCACCAGTCTTACCACAGTTAACTATGGCTACACCTTC.